This is a list of T cell receptor beta chains from one sample in a study of blood T cell repertoires in COVID-19. Profiled with immunoSEQ multiplex PCR; TCRdb holds only in-frame clones, not every one. The sample shows approximately 180,000 clones, around four fifths of them seen only once. The sequencing input was PBMCs or T cells enriched from blood (not recorded which). These receptors were collected from a woman in her forties or fifties who had recovered from COVID-19. Each CDR3 is given with its conserved first and last residue. D genes are given only for firm matches. Clone size appears in some rows only: once, few, many, or a class for an expanded clone.

v_gene	j_gene	d_gene	abundance	CDR3aa	CDR3nt
TRBV28	TRBJ2-7	TRBD2	NA	CATQAGGRKYEQYF	TGTGCCACCCAGGCGGGCGGGAGAAAATACGAGCAGTACTTC
TRBV15	TRBJ2-4	TRBD2	few	CATSRTGTRVIQYF	TGTGCCACCAGCAGGACCGGGACTAGGGTTATTCAGTACTTC
TRBV30	TRBJ2-3	NA	NA	CAWRGLQGTSDTQYF	TGTGCCTGGAGGGGCTTGCAGGGCACTTCAGATACGCAGTATTTT
TRBV10-2	TRBJ2-3	TRBD2	NA	CASNNPGLAGGVATQYF	TGCGCCAGCAATAACCCGGGACTAGCGGGAGGAGTTGCTACGCAGTATTTT
TRBV19	TRBJ1-4	TRBD1	NA	CASKDGQGAEKLFF	TGTGCCAGTAAGGACGGACAGGGGGCTGAAAAACTGTTTTTT
TRBV7-6	TRBJ2-7	TRBD2	NA	CASSPASGSYEQYF	TGTGCCAGCAGCCCCGCTAGCGGCTCCTACGAGCAGTACTTC
TRBV9	TRBJ1-1	NA	NA	CASSSGTDGRAFF	TGTGCCAGCAGCTCGGGAACAGACGGCCGGGCTTTCTTT
TRBV29-1	TRBJ1-1	NA	NA	CTVLRVNTEAFF	TGCACGGTCCTGAGAGTGAACACTGAAGCTTTCTTT
TRBV14	TRBJ2-3	NA	NA	CASSQQGLDTQYF	TGTGCCAGCAGCCAGCAGGGGTTAGATACGCAGTATTTT
TRBV5-6	TRBJ1-4	TRBD1	NA	CASSFQGGSNEKLFF	TGTGCCAGCAGCTTTCAAGGGGGCTCAAATGAAAAACTGTTTTTT
TRBV5-6	TRBJ2-3	TRBD2	NA	CASSLAAGAGTDTQYF	TGTGCCAGCAGCTTGGCGGCGGGAGCGGGGACAGATACGCAGTATTTT
TRBV5-1	TRBJ2-3	NA	few	CASRETREDTQYF	TGCGCCAGCAGGGAAACTAGGGAAGATACGCAGTATTTT
TRBV10-1	TRBJ1-4	TRBD1	NA	CASSAGGDEKLFF	TGCGCCAGCAGTGCAGGGGGCGATGAAAAACTGTTTTTT
TRBV6-2/TRBV6-3	TRBJ2-2	NA	NA	CASSLSGAIGTGELFF	TGTGCCAGCAGCCTTAGCGGAGCCATAGGGACCGGGGAGCTGTTTTTT
TRBV11-2	TRBJ2-7	TRBD1	few	CASSFGDRNYEQYF	TGTGCCAGCAGCTTCGGGGACAGAAACTACGAGCAGTACTTC
TRBV11-2	TRBJ2-5	NA	NA	CASSLGGGRETQYF	TGTGCCAGCAGCTTGGGAGGGGGAAGGGAGACCCAGTACTTC
TRBV27	TRBJ1-5	TRBD1	NA	CASRTSGGQGVGQPQHF	TGTGCCAGCAGGACATCAGGGGGACAGGGCGTGGGGCAGCCCCAGCATTTT
TRBV5-1	TRBJ2-5	NA	NA	CASSLGGAESIAAQYF	TGCGCCAGCAGCTTAGGCGGGGCTGAGAGTATAGCAGCCCAGTACTTC
TRBV5-1	TRBJ2-3	TRBD2	NA	CASRDLGGTTDTQYF	TGCGCCAGCAGGGATTTGGGGGGGACCACAGATACGCAGTATTTT
TRBV5-1	TRBJ1-2	NA	NA	CASSLGTREGYTF	TGCGCCAGCAGCTTGGGGACTCGGGAAGGCTACACCTTC
TRBV5-4	TRBJ1-5	TRBD1	NA	CASSFTGGVQPQHF	TGTGCCAGCAGCTTCACAGGGGGGGTTCAGCCCCAGCATTTT
TRBV6-4	TRBJ1-4	NA	NA	CARPGEEKLFF	TGTGCCAGGCCGGGGGAGGAAAAACTGTTTTTT
TRBV4-2	TRBJ2-3	TRBD1	NA	CASSQLVGTGADTQYF	TGTGCCAGCAGCCAATTAGTAGGGACAGGGGCAGATACGCAGTATTTT
TRBV6-5	TRBJ1-4	NA	NA	CASRAVNEKLFF	TGTGCCAGCAGGGCCGTAAATGAAAAACTGTTTTTT
TRBV2	TRBJ1-2	TRBD1	NA	CASTGGRDGYTF	TGTGCCAGTACAGGGGGCAGAGATGGCTACACCTTC
TRBV9	TRBJ1-2	NA	NA	CASSSTPGDGYTF	TGTGCCAGCAGCTCCACCCCGGGGGATGGCTACACCTTC
TRBV27	TRBJ2-1	TRBD2	once	CASSLPLQTSGSRSYNEQFF	TGTGCCAGCAGTTTGCCCCTCCAGACTAGCGGGAGTAGGTCCTACAATGAGCAGTTCTTC
TRBV24-1	TRBJ1-5	NA	NA	CATSDPGGQPQHF	TGTGCCACCAGTGATCCTGGAGGGCAGCCCCAGCATTTT
TRBV14	TRBJ2-3	NA	NA	CASSQPGSTDTQYF	TGTGCCAGCAGCCAACCCGGGAGCACAGATACGCAGTATTTT
TRBV2	TRBJ1-2	TRBD1	NA	CASSGTGGYGYTF	TGTGCCAGCAGTGGAACAGGGGGCTATGGCTACACCTTC
TRBV11-2	TRBJ1-3	NA	NA	CASSLERSGNTIYF	TGTGCCAGCAGCTTAGAGCGCTCTGGAAACACCATATATTTT
TRBV5-5	TRBJ1-5	NA	NA	CASSPRGGEVNQPQHF	TGTGCCAGCAGCCCTAGGGGGGGAGAAGTCAATCAGCCCCAGCATTTT
TRBV11-2	TRBJ2-3	NA	NA	CASSLAAADTQYF	TGTGCCAGCAGCTTGGCGGCGGCAGATACGCAGTATTTT
TRBV7-6	TRBJ1-1	TRBD1	NA	CASSLARTGTRGAEAFF	TGTGCCAGCAGCTTGGCCAGGACAGGCACTAGAGGGGCTGAAGCTTTCTTT
TRBV4-1	TRBJ1-5	NA	NA	CASSQEGGAQAGQPQHF	TGCGCCAGCAGCCAAGAGGGGGGGGCACAGGCCGGGCAGCCCCAGCATTTT
TRBV6-5	TRBJ1-3	NA	NA	CASSYRGSSGNTIYF	TGTGCCAGCAGTTACAGGGGTAGCTCTGGAAACACCATATATTTT
TRBV7-8	TRBJ2-7	NA	NA	CASSPRRGTSSYEQYF	TGTGCCAGCAGCCCTCGGAGGGGCACGAGCTCCTACGAGCAGTACTTC
TRBV7-2	TRBJ1-4	NA	NA	CASSLGNRGAEKLFF	TGTGCCAGCAGCTTAGGAAACCGTGGGGCGGAAAAACTGTTTTTT
TRBV18	TRBJ1-1	NA	once	CASYTQGNTEAFF	TGTGCCAGCTATACACAGGGGAACACTGAAGCTTTCTTT
TRBV9	TRBJ2-2	NA	NA	CASSATQGIGTGELFF	TGTGCCAGCAGCGCCACCCAGGGGATTGGGACCGGGGAGCTGTTTTTT
TRBV23-1	TRBJ2-7	NA	NA	CASSQSEGAGKFCYEQYF	TGCGCCAGCAGTCAATCGGAGGGGGCAGGGAAATTTTGTTACGAGCAGTACTTC
TRBV27	TRBJ2-7	TRBD1	NA	CASSFYDRAYEQYF	TGTGCCAGCAGTTTTTACGACAGGGCCTACGAGCAGTACTTC
TRBV7-9	TRBJ2-3	TRBD2	NA	CASSGTSFTDTQYF	TGTGCCAGCTCTGGGACTAGTTTCACAGATACGCAGTATTTT
TRBV18	TRBJ2-1	NA	NA	CASSPGQGNYNEQFF	TGTGCCAGCTCCCCCGGGCAGGGGAATTACAATGAGCAGTTCTTC
TRBV12-5	TRBJ2-7	TRBD2	NA	CASGLTEAGDLSYEQYF	TGTGCTAGTGGTTTAACGGAAGCGGGAGATCTCTCCTACGAGCAGTACTTC
TRBV7-9	TRBJ2-7	TRBD2	once	CASSYRLAPEQYF	TGTGCCAGCAGCTACCGACTAGCCCCAGAGCAGTACTTC
TRBV28	TRBJ2-1	TRBD2	NA	CASLNSRLAGGPRVTPTSYNEQFF	TGTGCCAGCCTCAACTCCCGACTAGCGGGAGGGCCGAGGGTCACGCCAACCTCCTACAATGAGCAGTTCTTC
TRBV6-5	TRBJ1-2	NA	NA	CASSRTATYGYTF	TGTGCCAGCAGTAGGACAGCAACATATGGCTACACCTTC
TRBV9	TRBJ2-3	TRBD1	NA	CASSETGKTRTDTQYF	TGTGCCAGCAGCGAGACAGGGAAGACACGCACAGATACGCAGTATTTT
TRBV30	TRBJ2-2	TRBD2	NA	CAWTRGLAGTGELFF	TGTGCCTGGACCAGGGGACTAGCGGGGACCGGGGAGCTGTTTTTT
TRBV3-1/TRBV3-2	TRBJ2-6	TRBD1	once	CASSRFGQATSGANVLTF	TGTGCCAGCAGCCGATTTGGACAGGCTACCTCTGGGGCCAACGTCCTGACTTTC
TRBV6-2/TRBV6-3	TRBJ1-1	TRBD1	few	CASSSGQGVEAFF	TGTGCCAGCAGCTCGGGACAGGGTGTGGAAGCTTTCTTT
TRBV29-1	TRBJ1-3	TRBD1	NA	CSVEGPGQSRNTIYF	TGCAGCGTTGAAGGGCCGGGACAGTCGAGGAACACCATATATTTT
TRBV7-8	TRBJ1-2	NA	NA	CASSLASEHRAYGYTF	TGTGCCAGCAGCTTAGCCAGTGAGCACAGGGCTTATGGCTACACCTTC
TRBV9	TRBJ2-1	TRBD2	NA	CASSVDSGSYEQFF	TGTGCCAGCAGCGTGGATAGCGGGAGCTATGAGCAGTTCTTC
TRBV10-3	TRBJ2-1	NA	NA	CATSPRQENNEQFF	TGTGCTACCTCACCTCGACAGGAAAACAATGAGCAGTTCTTC
TRBV7-2	TRBJ1-5	NA	NA	CASSLVRGSNQPQHF	TGTGCCAGCAGCTTAGTTCGGGGGTCCAATCAGCCCCAGCATTTT
TRBV3-1/TRBV3-2	TRBJ2-1	NA	NA	CASSHGLGRSEQFF	TGTGCCAGCAGCCACGGGCTGGGGAGGAGTGAGCAGTTCTTC
TRBV5-6	TRBJ2-5	NA	NA	CASSLSRQQETQYF	TGTGCCAGCAGCTTGTCTCGCCAGCAAGAGACCCAGTACTTC
TRBV7-2	TRBJ2-1	NA	NA	CASSLVGPSKQFF	TGTGCCAGCAGCTTAGTAGGGCCTAGCAAGCAGTTCTTC